The next 30 T cell receptor beta chains were all read from a single sample in a study of beta chain features in type 1 diabetes. The isolated RNA, all of it, was reverse transcribed, so expressed TCRB transcripts were what got sequenced. Using immunoSEQ multiplex PCR, the repertoire was profiled, and TCRdb retains in-frame clones only, with some absent. The sample records over 100,000 clones, 40% being singletons. Sequenced input: stem cell memory CD4+ T cells from blood. Every receptor here comes from a woman under 30 in good health.

V gene TRBV28 combines with J gene TRBJ2-1, with 12 positions matching TRBD2. CDR1 and CDR2 (germline): MDHEN, SYDVKM. CDR3 length: 16 amino acids. The junction had 7 bases not matched to a gene; V was cut back by 4 bases and J by 6 bases. CDR3 nucleotides: TGTGCCAGCAGTTCAGGCTCTAGCGGGAGGGCCAATGAGCAGTTCTTC. Amino acid sequence: CASSSGSSGRANEQFF.

This sequence joins TRBV18 and TRBJ2-1; tentative D call: TRBD2 (5 bases). Germline loops: CDR1 KGHSH, CDR2 LQKENI. This CDR3 comprises 15 residues. V was clipped by 2 bases and J by 1 base, with 9 bases between them. The DNA of the CDR3 is TGTGCCAGCTCACCAGCGAGGGATTCCTACAATGAGCAGTTCTTC. This encodes CASSPARDSYNEQFF.

The DNA of the CDR3 is TGTGCCAGCTCACCAAGCGAAAGCAATCAGCCCCAGCATTTT. Translated: CASSPSESNQPQHF. The chain is built from TRBV18 and TRBJ1-5; D is unclear. V lost 2 bases, J lost 1 base, and 6 bases lay in between. Germline V gene sequence: CDR1 KGHSH, CDR2 LQKENI. This CDR3 region has 14 residues.

V gene TRBV7-2 combines with J gene TRBJ2-7, with D tentatively TRBD2 (6 bases). The germline CDR1 and CDR2 sequences are SGHTA and FQGNSA. V was pared by 4 bases and J by 3 bases, with 13 bases between. The CDR3 has 14 residues. Written as DNA, the CDR3 is TGTGCCAGCAGCTCGAAGGGACTCCGCTACGAGCAGTACTTC. Its translation is CASSSKGLRYEQYF.

This clone turned up a few times. The J gene is TRBJ2-7, the V gene TRBV5-1, with TRBD2 matching over 9 bases. The V segment lost 0 bases and the J segment 3 bases; nucleotides outside the gene matches: 1. Germline V lookup: CDR1 SGHRS, CDR2 YFSETQ. The CDR3 consists of 14 residues. CDR3 protein: CASSLASGNYEQYF. The CDR3 DNA is TGCGCCAGCAGCTTGGCTAGCGGGAACTACGAGCAGTACTTC.

The J gene is TRBJ1-1, the V gene TRBV5-8; D gene ambiguous. With 1 base removed from V and 1 base from J, the gap between germline ends came to 17 bases. This CDR3 spans 17 amino acids. Germline-derived CDR1 and CDR2 are SGHTS and YDEGEE. Written as DNA, the CDR3 is TGTGCCAGCAGCTTGTCGCGGCGACGGCCAAGGAACACTGAAGCTTTCTTT. Its translation is CASSLSRRRPRNTEAFF.

The chain recombines TRBV7-9 with TRBJ1-3, with 7 positions matching TRBD1. V shed 5 bases, J shed 2 bases, and the junction held 12 bases outside the gene matches. The CDR3 sequence is 17 residues long. CDR1 and CDR2 from the germline V gene are SEHNR and FQNEAQ (reference sequence). CDR3 DNA sequence: TGTGCCAGCAGCCGCCGACAGGGTCTTTCTGCTGGAAACACCATATATTTT. Translating gives CASSRRQGLSAGNTIYF.

The genes are TRBV7-2 and TRBJ2-7, with TRBD2 matching over 9 bases. Trimming cost V 2 bases and J 1 base; bases outside gene matches: 6. Germline V gene data show CDR1 as SGHTA and CDR2 as FQGNSA. CDR3 length: 16 amino acids. Here the CDR3 DNA reads TGTGCCAGCAGCTTAATGACTAGCGGATTATCCTACGAGCAGTACTTC. Encoded protein: CASSLMTSGLSYEQYF.

This clone was counted only a few times. V usage is TRBV30 and J usage is TRBJ1-3; D ambiguous. CDR1 and CDR2 from the germline V gene are GTSNPN and SVGIG (reference sequence). Trimming took 3 bases from V and 4 from J, leaving 7 bases between them. This CDR3 is built from 12 residues. Here the CDR3 DNA reads TGTGCCTGGAGGTGGGCCGGAAACACCATATATTTT. This sequence encodes CAWRWAGNTIYF. The full variable domain, with the rest looked up from reference TRBV30 and TRBJ1-3, is SQTIHQWPATLVQPVGSPLSLECTVEGTSNPNLYWYRQAAGRGLQLLFYSVGIGQISSEVPQNLSASRPQDRQFILSSKKLLLSDSGFYLCAWRWAGNTIYFGEGSWLTVV.

This clone was detected a few times. This chain links TRBV19 with TRBJ1-1; D gene ambiguous. V was pared by 3 bases and J by 10 bases, with 9 bases between. Germline V gene sequence: CDR1 LNHDA, CDR2 SQIVND (reference sequence). The CDR3 is 11 amino acids. In DNA form, the CDR3 reads TGTGCCAGTAGTATCTTGGGCCGAGCTTTCTTT. Translating gives CASSILGRAFF.

This clone showed up many times. The V call is TRBV15, the J call TRBJ2-2, with no clear D. Germline lookup yields CDR1 LNHNV and CDR2 YYDKDF (reference sequence). Trimming shortened V by 1 base and J by 7 bases, and 4 bases separated the two germline ends. The length of the CDR3 is 12 residues. The CDR3 loop is CATSRVGGELFF. CDR3 coding DNA: TGTGCCACCAGCAGAGTCGGCGGGGAGCTGTTTTTT.

The V gene is TRBV4-1, the J gene TRBJ2-1, with 10 bases that match TRBD2. CDR1 and CDR2 (germline): MGHRA, YSYEKL. J gave up 5 bases and V 1 base, and 11 bases lay outside the gene matches. This CDR3 comprises 18 residues. For the CDR3, the DNA is TGCGCCAGCAGCCAAGGGATCGCAAGGACTAGCGGTGACAATGAGCAGTTCTTC. Its protein product is CASSQGIARTSGDNEQFF.

This chain links TRBV6-5 with TRBJ2-2; D ambiguous. V was pared by 6 bases and J by 6 bases, with 11 bases between. From germline, CDR1 is MNHEY and CDR2 SVGAGI. The CDR3 contains 13 residues. CDR3 nucleotides: TGTGCCAGCAGATTCCTTGAGGCCGGGGAGCTGTTTTTT. Translation: CASRFLEAGELFF.

CDR3 amino acids: CASRNGQGREVGYTF. The CDR3 coding sequence is TGTGCCAGCAGAAACGGACAGGGCAGGGAGGTTGGCTACACCTTC. The chain combines TRBV6-6 with TRBJ1-2, with 8 bases identical to TRBD1. In germline, CDR1 is MNHNY, CDR2 SVGAGI (reference sequence). The ends lost 6 bases at V and 7 bases at J; junction bases unmatched: 13. This CDR3 is built from 15 residues.

V usage is TRBV19 and J usage is TRBJ1-2, with 7 positions matching TRBD1. Germline loops: CDR1 LNHDA, CDR2 SQIVND (reference sequence). V trimming: 4 bases; J trimming: 4 bases; junction bases outside the gene matches: 9. This CDR3 comprises 15 residues. CDR3 DNA sequence: TGTGCCAGTAGTAACACAGGGGCACTTACCTATGGCTACACCTTC. Amino acid sequence: CASSNTGALTYGYTF.

This chain joins TRBV11-1 and TRBJ2-5; 12 nucleotides align to TRBD2. The CDR3 runs to 18 residues. Per the germline V gene, CDR1 is SGHAT and CDR2 is FQDESV (reference sequence). V gave up 5 bases and J gave up 5 bases; unmatched junction bases: 15. The CDR3 region has the DNA TGTGCCAGCAGCCTACCGAATCCTAGCGGGAGGGCCTCTGAGACCCAGTACTTC. This gives the protein CASSLPNPSGRASETQYF.

This clone appeared a few times. The chain has TRBV27 and TRBJ2-5; 7 positions agree with TRBD2. The junction had 19 bases not matched to a gene; V was cut back by 10 bases and J by 5 bases. Germline V gene sequence: CDR1 MNHEY, CDR2 SMNVEV (reference sequence). The CDR3 is made up of 16 amino acids. The CDR3 here is CATSRPGGPKGETQYF. In nucleotides, the CDR3 is TGTGCCACCAGCCGTCCGGGAGGCCCAAAGGGGGAGACCCAGTACTTC.

This chain uses TRBV4-2 with TRBJ2-3; 10 nucleotides line up with TRBD2. The CDR3 contains 18 residues. The V gene end was trimmed by 1 base and the J gene end by 5 bases; junction bases not matched to a gene: 12. CDR1 LGHNA and CDR2 YNFKEQ come from the germline V gene. CDR3 in DNA: TGTGCCAGCAGCCAAGTGCCCGGAGCGGGAGGGGCGGGAGATACGCAGTATTTT. Its translation: CASSQVPGAGGAGDTQYF.

The sample holds a few counts of this clone. The chain uses TRBV14 and TRBJ2-7, with TRBD2 matching 10 bases. Germline V gene sequence: CDR1 SGHDN, CDR2 FVKESK. The CDR3 runs 17 residues. V was clipped by 1 base and J by 4 bases; unmatched bases: 10. The CDR3 loop reads CASSQVSLAGARYEQYF. CDR3 bases: TGTGCCAGCAGCCAAGTATCCCTAGCGGGAGCTAGATACGAGCAGTACTTC.

The chain recombines TRBV5-1 with TRBJ1-2; tentative D call: TRBD1 (5 bases). The CDR3 is 14 residues long. Trimming left V 0 bases short and J 0 bases short, with 6 bases between. Per germline, CDR1 SGHRS and CDR2 YFSETQ. The CDR3 sequence: CASSLGQSNYGYTF. CDR3 nucleotide sequence: TGCGCCAGCAGCTTGGGACAGTCTAACTATGGCTACACCTTC.

V and J are TRBV6-6 and TRBJ1-1; unclear D gene. The CDR3 runs to 10 residues. CDR1 is MNHNY, CDR2 SVGAGI, per germline (reference sequence). V gave up 8 bases and J gave up 4 bases, with 5 bases separating them. CDR3 amino acids: CASGRTEAFF. DNA of the CDR3: TGTGCCAGCGGGCGCACTGAAGCTTTCTTT.

The V and J genes are TRBV20-1 and TRBJ2-5, with a tentative D call TRBD2 (6 bases). This CDR3 has 11 residues. V lost 3 bases and J 4 bases, leaving 6 bases between the germline ends. Germline V gene data show CDR1 as DFQATT and CDR2 as SNEGSKA (reference sequence). CDR3 residues: CSASGRETQYF. The DNA of the CDR3 is TGCAGTGCTAGCGGGAGAGAGACCCAGTACTTC.

CDR3 bases: TGTGCCAGCAGTGGGGGGACAGGGGGCAGATATGGCTACACCTTC. Its translation is CASSGGTGGRYGYTF. The chain carries TRBV6-1 and TRBJ1-2; 12 nucleotides agree with TRBD1. This CDR3 has 15 residues. The germline CDR1 and CDR2 sequences are MNHNS and SASEGT. After removal of 4 bases from V and 5 bases from J, the junction contained 5 bases not matched to a gene.

This clone was detected only a few times. V usage is TRBV20-1 and J usage is TRBJ2-7; possibly TRBD2 for D (6 bases). This CDR3 is 10 amino acids long. The ends were cut back, 8 bases at V and 9 bases at J, with 14 bases in the middle. Germline CDR1 reads DFQATT; CDR2 reads SNEGSKA (reference sequence). Here the CDR3 reads CSPSAGRQYF. CDR3 nucleotide sequence: TGCAGTCCCTCCGCCGGGAGGCAGTACTTC.

This clone turned up a few times. The J gene is TRBJ2-3, the V gene TRBV7-8; possibly TRBD2 for D (6 bases). V lost 2 bases, J lost 4 bases, and 19 bases lay in between. There are 17 residues in the CDR3. The V gene's germline CDR1 is SGHVS and CDR2 FQNEAQ. CDR3 amino acids: CASSLRTGGIAADTQYF. In DNA form, the CDR3 reads TGTGCCAGCAGCTTACGGACTGGCGGGATAGCTGCAGATACGCAGTATTTT.

The chain links TRBV7-2 to TRBJ2-1; tentatively, D is TRBD2 (6 bases). V lost 3 bases to trimming and J lost 4 bases, with 16 bases between them. This CDR3 contains 16 residues. Germline V gene data show CDR1 as SGHTA and CDR2 as FQGNSA. This chain's CDR3 is CASSFQTRHTYNEQFF. For the CDR3, the DNA is TGTGCCAGCAGCTTCCAGACTAGACACACTTACAATGAGCAGTTCTTC.

The chain is built from TRBV5-1 and TRBJ1-5; 7 bases line up with TRBD1. Germline assignment: CDR1 SGHRS and CDR2 YFSETQ. The CDR3 spans 15 residues. With 0 bases clipped from V and 5 bases from J, the junction kept 5 bases outside the gene matches. The CDR3, as DNA: TGCGCCAGCAGCTTGGCGGGGCAGGGGGATCAGCCCCAGCATTTT. This codes for CASSLAGQGDQPQHF.

The chain employs TRBV19 and TRBJ1-5; D is possibly TRBD1 (5 bases). The CDR3 is 14 residues long. CDR1 is LNHDA, CDR2 SQIVND, per germline (reference sequence). V shed 9 bases and J shed 2 bases, with 14 bases lying between them. The CDR3 nucleotides read TGTGCCAGCTCCTTTTTACAGGGCAATCAGCCCCAGCATTTT. This codes for CASSFLQGNQPQHF.

The table lists this clone with a few counts. V gene TRBV28 combines with J gene TRBJ1-1; D uncertain. This CDR3 comprises 13 residues. Looked up from germline, CDR1 is MDHEN and CDR2 is SYDVKM. The V and J ends lost 5 bases and 4 bases respectively, with 11 bases between them. CDR3 in amino acids: CASSRLARTEAFF. In DNA form, the CDR3 reads TGTGCCAGCAGTCGCTTGGCCCGCACTGAAGCTTTCTTT.

The chain recombines TRBV20-1 with TRBJ2-7; D possibly corresponds to TRBD2 (6 bases). V was pared by 6 bases and J by 6 bases, with 12 bases between. The CDR3 totals 11 residues. Looked up from germline, CDR1 is DFQATT and CDR2 is SNEGSKA (reference sequence). CDR3 protein: CSAGGAREQYF. The CDR3 DNA reads TGCAGTGCAGGCGGGGCTCGCGAGCAGTACTTC.